One sample yielded the 29 T cell receptor beta chains listed below, sequenced in a study of chemoradiotherapy in HPV16-positive cancers. Using immunoSEQ multiplex PCR, the repertoire was profiled, and TCRdb retains in-frame clones only, with some absent. The sample lists tens of thousands of clones, more than 75% occurring once. The sequenced sample was blood, obtained from a patient who underwent chemoradiotherapy. These receptors were obtained from a human donor with HPV-associated anogenital cancer.

The chain carries TRBV6-5 and TRBJ1-2; tentatively, D is TRBD1 (5 bases). The CDR3 totals 13 residues. Germline CDR1 is MNHEY and CDR2 is SVGAGI. With 7 bases removed from V and 9 bases from J, the gap between germline ends came to 18 bases. Written as DNA, the CDR3 is TGTGCCAGCACACCCCGGGGGGTTGAAAGCTACACCTTC. This codes for CASTPRGVESYTF.

The chain carries TRBV19 and TRBJ2-5, with TRBD2 matching over 9 bases. The CDR3 sequence is 15 residues long. Germline V gene lookup returns CDR1 LNHDA and CDR2 SQIVND (reference sequence). The trim removed 4 bases at V and 1 base at J, leaving 4 bases unmatched. The CDR3 nucleotides are TGTGCCAGTAGTACCCCGACTAGCGGCCAAGAGACCCAGTACTTC. It is translated as CASSTPTSGQETQYF.

The J gene is TRBJ1-4, the V gene TRBV9; D ambiguous. The germline gives CDR1 SGDLS, CDR2 YYNGEE. The CDR3 is made up of 15 amino acids. Trimming stripped 4 bases from V and 0 bases from J, with 10 bases between. For the CDR3, the DNA is TGTGCCAGCAGCCCCAGAGTCGCAACTAATGAAAAACTGTTTTTT. It translates to CASSPRVATNEKLFF.

This clone was recorded only once. The chain recombines TRBV10-1 with TRBJ2-2; either TRBD1 or TRBD2 may fit D (5 bases each). Germline V gene lookup returns CDR1 WNHNN and CDR2 SYGVQD (reference sequence). The CDR3 extends over 12 amino acids. V was clipped by 8 bases and J by 5 bases, with 9 bases between them. This CDR3 is CASGGWTGELFF. CDR3 DNA: TGCGCCAGCGGGGGATGGACCGGGGAGCTGTTTTTT.

This chain links TRBV11-2 with TRBJ2-3; D uncertain. Germline CDR1 is SGHAT and CDR2 is FQNNGV. The CDR3 loop spans 14 amino acids. Trimming stripped 8 bases from V and 0 bases from J, with 12 bases between. CDR3 residues: CASAYGLSTDTQYF. In DNA form, the CDR3 reads TGTGCCAGCGCCTACGGGCTTAGCACAGATACGCAGTATTTT.

The genes are TRBV6-1 and TRBJ2-1; perhaps TRBD2 as D (5 bases). CDR3 length: 14 residues. Germline CDR1 is MNHNS and CDR2 is SASEGT. Trimming cost V 5 bases and J 5 bases, with 13 bases left between them. In DNA form, the CDR3 reads TGTGCCAGCAGTTTTAGCGCTGAAAACAATGAGCAGTTCTTC. Its translation is CASSFSAENNEQFF.

DNA for the CDR3: TGTGCCAGCAGTGACAGCATGAACACTGAAGCTTTCTTT. Protein sequence: CASSDSMNTEAFF. The genes are TRBV6-5 and TRBJ1-1; D possibly corresponds to TRBD1 (5 bases). Germline loops: CDR1 MNHEY, CDR2 SVGAGI. This CDR3 has 13 amino acids. The V end lost 5 bases, the J end lost 0 bases, and 7 bases lay between the germline ends.

V gene TRBV2 combines with J gene TRBJ2-1, with 12 bases matching TRBD2. There are 14 residues in the CDR3. Per germline, CDR1 SNHLY and CDR2 FYNNEI. V lost 6 bases to trimming and J lost 8 bases; unmatched junction nucleotides: 5. For the CDR3, the DNA is TGTGCCAGCAGGGGACTAGCGGGTGGGGATGAGCAGTTCTTC. It encodes CASRGLAGGDEQFF. The entire variable domain, with the rest obtained from reference TRBV2 and TRBJ2-1, is as follows: EPEVTQTPSHQVTQMGQEVILRCVPISNHLYFYWYRQILGQKVEFLVSFYNNEISEKSEIFDDQFSVERPDGSNFTLKIRSTKLEDSAMYFCASRGLAGGDEQFFGPGTRLTVL.

V gene TRBV2 combines with J gene TRBJ1-5; D unclear. Trimming removed 6 bases from V and 0 bases from J, with 3 bases in between. Germline V CDR1 and CDR2: SNHLY, FYNNEI. The CDR3 runs 12 residues. DNA for the CDR3: TGTGCCAGCAGGGGTAGCAATCAGCCCCAGCATTTT. Amino acids: CASRGSNQPQHF.

The chain couples TRBV4-1 to TRBJ2-1; a weak D match, TRBD1 (6 bases). V lost 3 bases and J 3 bases, leaving 18 bases between the germline ends. CDR3 length equals 17 residues. CDR1 is MGHRA and CDR2 is YSYEKL in the germline V gene. CDR3 bases: TGCGCCAGCAGCCAGAAACAGGGATCTGGGTTCTACAATGAGCAGTTCTTC. Amino acid sequence: CASSQKQGSGFYNEQFF.

The chain recombines TRBV5-1 with TRBJ2-3; D is unresolved. Trimming left V 2 bases short and J 5 bases short, with 12 bases between. This CDR3 spans 14 amino acids. CDR1 and CDR2 (germline): SGHRS, YFSETQ. CDR3 nucleotide sequence: TGCGCCAGCAGCTTAGGTTCCCGAGGAGATACGCAGTATTTT. Translating it yields CASSLGSRGDTQYF.

The V and J genes are TRBV7-2 and TRBJ2-3; 7 bases fit TRBD2. Germline values: CDR1 SGHTA, CDR2 FQGNSA. This CDR3 contains 17 residues. With V trimmed by 5 bases and J by 6 bases, 17 bases remained unmatched. The CDR3 bases are TGTGCCAGCAGCCCCGCCGGGCGGGGCGGGGGAGGGGATACGCAGTATTTT. It specifies CASSPAGRGGGGDTQYF.

CDR3: CASSLNPQDTQYF. DNA of the CDR3: TGTGCCAGCAGCTTAAACCCCCAGGATACGCAGTATTTT. The rearrangement uses TRBV6-1 and TRBJ2-3; D is unclear. Germline CDR1 is MNHNS and CDR2 is SASEGT. The CDR3 has 13 residues. The V end was cut by 6 bases, the J end by 6 bases, with 13 bases between.

The chain uses TRBV2 and TRBJ2-5; possibly TRBD2 for D (6 bases). Germline CDR1 reads SNHLY; CDR2 reads FYNNEI. The CDR3 contains 12 residues. Trimming left V 7 bases short and J 5 bases short, with 11 bases between. CDR3 nucleotides: TGTGCCAGCAACGGCGGGGTGGAGACCCAGTACTTC. Translated, it gives CASNGGVETQYF.

The chain joins TRBV7-9 to TRBJ2-7; tentatively, D is TRBD1 (6 bases). CDR3 length equals 13 residues. Germline CDR1 and CDR2: SEHNR and FQNEAQ (reference sequence). V was trimmed by 5 bases and J by 2 bases, leaving 10 bases between them. CDR3 bases: TGTGCCAGCAGCCGGGACATTACCTACGAGCAGTACTTC. This sequence encodes CASSRDITYEQYF.

The CDR3 DNA reads TGCAGCGTTGATGCGGGAAACTCCTACGAGCAGTACTTC. Residues: CSVDAGNSYEQYF. This sequence joins TRBV29-1 and TRBJ2-7, with a possible D match to TRBD2 (6 bases). V was cut by 3 bases and J by 0 bases, with 9 bases left in between. The CDR3 covers 13 residues. CDR1 SQVTM and CDR2 ANQGSEA come from the germline V gene.

The chain employs TRBV4-1 and TRBJ2-5; D unclear. V gave up 4 bases and J gave up 1 base, with 13 bases separating them. In germline, CDR1 is MGHRA, CDR2 YSYEKL. This CDR3 is built from 15 residues. The CDR3 reads CASSRLPGFQETQYF. The DNA for the CDR3 is TGCGCCAGCAGCCGCCTGCCCGGGTTCCAAGAGACCCAGTACTTC.

This clone qualifies as medium-sized. V and J are TRBV7-2 and TRBJ1-5; 10 bases are a match to TRBD1. Losses at the gene ends were 3 bases for V and 3 bases for J; bases not matched to a gene: 2. CDR1 is SGHTA, CDR2 FQGNSA, per germline. The CDR3 totals 15 residues. DNA for the CDR3: TGTGCCAGCAGCTTGACAGGGGGCCCCAATCAGCCCCAGCATTTT. Translated, it gives CASSLTGGPNQPQHF.

The chain links TRBV7-2 to TRBJ2-2, with D tentatively TRBD2 (6 bases). CDR1 SGHTA and CDR2 FQGNSA come from the germline V gene. This CDR3 has 16 residues. Between the trimmed V and J ends, which lost 1 base and 1 base, there was a span of 10 bases. The DNA for the CDR3 is TGTGCCAGCAGCTTAGAACGCGGGGAGAACACCGGGGAGCTGTTTTTT. It is translated as CASSLERGENTGELFF.

The rearrangement links TRBV6-5 to TRBJ2-2; a possible D gene is TRBD1 (6 bases). The CDR3 contains 15 residues. CDR1 and CDR2 (germline): MNHEY, SVGAGI. Between the trimmed V and J ends, which lost 7 bases and 5 bases, there was a span of 17 bases. The CDR3 coding sequence is TGTGCCAGCATGATCCGGGACATCGGGACCGGGGAGCTGTTTTTT. As protein: CASMIRDIGTGELFF.

The CDR3 spells CASSLEGQLTGELFF. DNA for the CDR3: TGTGCCAGCAGCCTAGAGGGACAGCTCACCGGGGAGCTGTTTTTT. The chain carries TRBV4-2 and TRBJ2-2; 7 bases fit TRBD1. With 4 bases clipped from V and 4 bases from J, the junction kept 6 bases outside the gene matches. The length of the CDR3 is 15 residues. Germline V gene sequence: CDR1 LGHNA, CDR2 YNFKEQ.

In this sample, this clone turned up once. This rearrangement joins TRBV5-1 to TRBJ1-5; TRBD1 might be the D (5 bases). The length of the CDR3 is 17 residues. Germline CDR1 is SGHRS and CDR2 is YFSETQ. Trimming took 4 bases from V and 0 from J, leaving 17 bases between them. The CDR3 DNA reads TGCGCCAGCAGCACCCAGGGAGGCCCATATAGCAATCAGCCCCAGCATTTT. Amino acids: CASSTQGGPYSNQPQHF.

On this clone itself: The sample has other DNA sequences that encode this CDR3 too. DNA for the CDR3: TGCGCCAGCAGCTTGGGGACAGGGGGCACTGAAGCTTTCTTT. It yields the protein CASSLGTGGTEAFF. This chain links TRBV5-1 with TRBJ1-1, with TRBD1 matching over 10 bases. Germline CDR1 is SGHRS and CDR2 is YFSETQ. CDR3 length equals 14 residues. The V segment lost 0 bases and the J segment 4 bases; nucleotides outside the gene matches: 0.

The chain carries TRBV4-3 and TRBJ1-2; possible D gene TRBD1, 6 bases. CDR3 length: 16 residues. The V gene's germline CDR1 is LGHNA and CDR2 YSLEER. Trimming left V 0 bases short and J 5 bases short, with 16 bases between. CDR3 bases: TGCGCCAGCAGCCAAGATTGGGGCGGAGGGGGGTATGGCTACACCTTC. Amino acid sequence: CASSQDWGGGGYGYTF.

The chain employs TRBV4-3 and TRBJ2-3, with 9 bases lining up with TRBD2. V shed 4 bases, J shed 3 bases, and the junction held 2 bases outside the gene matches. CDR3 length: 14 amino acids. CDR1 is LGHNA, CDR2 YSLEER, per germline. CDR3 sequence: CASSPGLATDTQYF. The CDR3 DNA reads as TGCGCCAGCAGCCCAGGACTAGCGACAGATACGCAGTATTTT.

The rearrangement joins TRBV2 to TRBJ1-1; 7 bases fit TRBD1. In germline, CDR1 is SNHLY, CDR2 FYNNEI. The CDR3 contains 15 residues. Trimming at V came to 7 bases and at J to 3 bases, leaving 11 bases not matched to a gene. The CDR3 protein is CASNYLGTVDTEAFF. The CDR3 nucleotides read TGTGCCAGCAACTATCTCGGGACAGTGGACACTGAAGCTTTCTTT.

The genes are TRBV9 and TRBJ2-5; D might be TRBD2 (5 bases). The CDR3 loop spans 15 amino acids. Trimming left V 3 bases short and J 2 bases short, with 14 bases between. The germline V gene has CDR1 SGDLS and CDR2 YYNGEE. The CDR3 region has the DNA TGTGCCAGCAGCGCGCCACTAGGCCTACAAGAGACCCAGTACTTC. Translation gives CASSAPLGLQETQYF.

The chain combines TRBV10-3 with TRBJ1-6, with D hard to call. The germline V gene has CDR1 ENHRY and CDR2 SYGVKD. Trimming pared 6 bases from V and 2 bases from J, leaving 14 bases between. The CDR3 covers 16 residues. CDR3 DNA sequence: TGTGCCATCAGGGACCCCGACGGAACCTATAATTCACCCCTCCACTTT. Amino acids: CAIRDPDGTYNSPLHF.

This chain connects TRBV9 to TRBJ2-3; D is perhaps TRBD2 (7 bases). Trimming removed 3 bases at V and 5 bases at J, with 19 bases between. Germline lookup yields CDR1 SGDLS and CDR2 YYNGEE. CDR3 length: 16 residues. CDR3 DNA sequence: TGTGCCAGCAGCGGGGCTGCGGGGGCCCAGATAGATACGCAGTATTTT. This encodes CASSGAAGAQIDTQYF.